Listed below are T cell receptor beta chains from one sample, sequenced in a study of monozygotic twins with cystic fibrosis. Profiling relied on immunoSEQ multiplex PCR, and the TCRdb table lists in-frame clones only, not all of them. The table includes 34,000 or so clones, approximately 90% detected once. The sequencing input was blood. Every receptor here comes from a boy aged 2 to 10 with cystic fibrosis. CDR3s include the opening cysteine and the closing phenylalanine or tryptophan. A D gene is named only where the DNA matches it firmly. Size is stated for part of the rows, as once, few or many counts, or as a class when the clone is expanded.

J gene	clone size	V gene	D gene	CDR3 DNA	CDR3 protein
TRBJ1-1	.	TRBV11-2	TRBD1	TGTGCCAGCAGCTACACAGGGGTAGGGACTGAAGCTTTCTTT	CASSYTGVGTEAFF
TRBJ2-3	.	TRBV27	TRBD2	TGTGCCAGCAGTTTCACTAGCGGGGGGGCAGATACGCAGTATTTT	CASSFTSGGADTQYF
TRBJ1-1	.	TRBV7-3	.	TGTGCCAGCAGCTTAGGTCCGGGGTTGAACACTGAAGCTTTCTTT	CASSLGPGLNTEAFF
TRBJ2-6	.	TRBV5-1	TRBD1	TGCGCCAGCAGCTTGGTAGATGCAGGGGGTCGCTCTGGGGCCAACGTCCTGACTTTC	CASSLVDAGGRSGANVLTF
TRBJ2-2	.	TRBV7-6	.	TGTGCCAGCAGCTTAGTACGTGTGGAGAACACCGGGGAGCTGTTTTTT	CASSLVRVENTGELFF
TRBJ1-5	.	TRBV5-8	.	TGTGCCAGCAGCCCCCCATGGGGCGAGAGCAATCAGCCCCAGCATTTT	CASSPPWGESNQPQHF
TRBJ2-4	.	TRBV4-1	.	TGCGCCAGCAGCCAAGGAGCGGTGGCCAAAAACATTCAGTACTTC	CASSQGAVAKNIQYF
TRBJ2-1	.	TRBV12-5	.	TGTGCTAGTGGTTTCACCGGGTACCCTGAGCAGTTCTTC	CASGFTGYPEQFF
TRBJ2-1	.	TRBV6-5	.	TGTGCCAGCAGCCCCCGGGACGGAACCTACAATGAGCAGTTCTTC	CASSPRDGTYNEQFF
TRBJ2-7	once	TRBV10-3	TRBD2	TGTGCCATCAGTGAGTGGGGACTAGCGGGGGCGGGGAAACTGCAGCCCTCCTACGAGCAGTACTTC	CAISEWGLAGAGKLQPSYEQYF
TRBJ2-1	.	TRBV5-1	.	TGCGCCAGCAGCTTGGTAGGGGATGAGCAGTTCTTC	CASSLVGDEQFF
TRBJ2-7	.	TRBV7-6	TRBD1	TGTGCCAGCAGCTTAAGGCCAGGGGGCAACTACCCCTACGAGCAGTACTTC	CASSLRPGGNYPYEQYF
TRBJ1-4	.	TRBV6-5	TRBD1	TGTGCCAGCAGTAGACAGGGACTTGCAGATGAAAAACTGTTTTTT	CASSRQGLADEKLFF
TRBJ1-1	.	TRBV5-6	.	TGTGCCAGCAGCCCATTGGCGGGGGCGAGGAACACTGAAGCTTTCTTT	CASSPLAGARNTEAFF
TRBJ1-3	once	TRBV6-5	.	TGTGCCAGCAGTCCGCAGGGCTCTGGAAACACCATATATTTT	CASSPQGSGNTIYF
TRBJ2-2	.	TRBV4-1	.	TGCGCCAGCAATAGGAGGGAGAACACCGGGGAGCTGTTTTTT	CASNRRENTGELFF
TRBJ2-3	.	TRBV11-3	.	TGTGCCAGCAGCTTAGATCGGGGAGATACGCAGTATTTT	CASSLDRGDTQYF